This T cell receptor (beta chain) was sequenced during a study of cytomegalovirus exposure and HLA in healthy donors. Background on the study: Per a later analysis, the roughly 690 first-cohort and under 150 validation repertoires shared one platform. Findings of the study overall: The study recorded 150 to 200 TCR beta chains that were cytomegalovirus-associated.

Concerning this clone itself: Its antigen is as yet unknown.

The CDR3 has 14 amino acids. V was pared by 4 bases and J by 2 bases, with 13 bases between. CDR1 and CDR2 from the germline V gene are SGHNT and YYREEE (reference sequence). The method was immunoSEQ multiplex PCR; TCRdb's version includes in-frame clones alone and lacks a portion of them. The sample contains some 190,000 clones, approximately 89% of which appear only once. The donors belonged to the roughly 130-subject validation cohort, separate from the roughly 670-subject first cohort. Sequenced: PBMCs. The origin of this receptor is a man younger than 40 in good health and CMV-seropositive. The gene calls are TRBV5-4 and TRBJ2-7; the D is unclear. CDR3 protein: CASSPVGSTYEQYF. For the CDR3, the DNA is TGTGCCAGCAGCCCGGTCGGAAGCACCTACGAGCAGTACTTC.